The clone carrying this T cell receptor (beta chain) was seen once. The CDR3 sequence is 15 residues long. V lost 5 bases to trimming and J lost 4 bases, with 14 bases between them. CDR1 and CDR2 (germline): SGHVS, FQNEAQ. The data were taken from a study of cytomegalovirus exposure and HLA in healthy donors. Study-level information: Counted in an early data release were approximately 85 million unique TCRs from HLA-typed donors.

PCR used 60 Vbeta primers and 13 Jbeta primers. Sequencing was performed with immunoSEQ multiplex PCR; in TCRdb, only in-frame clones are kept and a portion is missing. Here the sample spans 60,000 to 75,000 clones, around 78% being singletons. The source material was PBMCs. The clonotype originates from a man between 18 and 29 years old in good health and CMV-seropositive. The gene calls are TRBV7-8 and TRBJ2-2, with D maybe TRBD1 (6 bases). The CDR3 DNA reads TGTGCCAGCAGCATATCCGGGACACCCACCGGGGAGCTGTTTTTT. Amino acid sequence: CASSISGTPTGELFF.